This TCR beta chain derives from a study of T cell responses to AZD1222 COVID-19 vaccine. There are 15 residues in the CDR3. The V and J ends lost 3 bases and 9 bases respectively, with 15 bases between them. Per germline, CDR1 LNHNV and CDR2 YYDKDF (reference sequence). This clone was recorded once. Clones were read by immunoSEQ multiplex PCR, and TCRdb kept only the in-frame ones, dropping some. The sample holds 150,000 to 200,000 clones, 80% to 95% seen once. The V and J genes are TRBV15 and TRBJ1-6, with D possibly matching TRBD1 (5 bases). The sequenced sample was peripheral blood, obtained 28 days after the second AZD1222 dose. The sequence came from an adult who received the AZD1222 COVID-19 vaccine. CDR3 nucleotides: TGTGCCACCAGCAGTCCAGGGTCCAATGGTTCACCCCTCCACTTT. Translation: CATSSPGSNGSPLHF.